The subject of this entry is one T cell receptor beta chain. Antigen specificity is unknown. V was pared by 5 bases and J by 7 bases, with 9 bases between. CDR3 length: 12 residues. Germline V gene data show CDR1 as WNHNN and CDR2 as SYGVQD (reference sequence). This sample was taken from a study of OX40 agonist ivuxolimab in advanced cancers. Regarding the study as a whole: At 0.1 to 3.0 mg/kg, CD4+ and CD8+ blood T cells expanded clonally by week 6.

Here immunoSEQ multiplex PCR was the method, and the copy in TCRdb shows in-frame clones only, minus some. The table includes some 85,000 clones, roughly 84% detected once. V gene TRBV10-1 combines with J gene TRBJ2-1, with TRBD2 as a possible D gene (6 bases). The TCR originated in an adult with an advanced solid tumor such as melanoma, head and neck, liver or kidney cancer. The sample in question was CD4+ or CD8+ T cells sorted from blood, obtained in a trial of the OX40 agonist ivuxolimab. CDR3 region: CASSLAENEQFF. The CDR3 DNA reads TGCGCCAGCAGTTTAGCGGAGAATGAGCAGTTCTTC.